The 32 T cell receptor beta chains presented below share a single source sample, sequenced in a study of shared T cell receptors in the human thymus (TCRdb year 2021). The protocol used for the library was the immunoSEQ multiplex PCR assay. Entries here come from immuneACCESS through TCRdb and include only in-frame sequences with V and J called. Some clones fail to appear in such tables; in the studies checked, an unresolved V gene covers under half of the shortfall, and the cause of the remainder is unknown. Present in this sample are 55,000 to 75,000 clones, around 96% of which were seen just once. Clones ranked in the top ten supply approximately 0.035% of the sample. The sample consisted of thymocytes. These receptor sequences come from a human donor.

V and J are TRBV27 and TRBJ1-5; D remains ambiguous. Germline CDR1 and CDR2: MNHEY and SMNVEV (reference sequence). The CDR3 is 11 amino acids. Between the trimmed V and J ends, which lost 6 bases and 15 bases, there was a span of 15 bases. The CDR3 protein is CASSHGPFWHF. The CDR3, as DNA: TGTGCCAGCAGCCATGGGCCGTTTTGGCATTTT.

V and J are TRBV4-2 and TRBJ2-7; D ambiguous. The germline V and J ends were trimmed by 0 bases and 0 bases, with 9 bases remaining between them. The CDR3 is 15 residues long. Germline V gene sequence: CDR1 LGHNA, CDR2 YNFKEQ. CDR3 coding DNA: TGTGCCAGCAGCCAAGAGGGCGTTAGCTCCTACGAGCAGTACTTC. This translates into CASSQEGVSSYEQYF.

This chain joins TRBV12-1 and TRBJ2-7; the DNA was not used to check the table's D call, TRBD2. TRBV12-1 is given as a pseudogene. The CDR3 loop spans 14 amino acids. The CDR3 DNA reads TGTGCCAGCATGCATTCGGGAGGAGGCTACGAGCAGTACTTC. This codes for CASMHSGGGYEQYF.

This chain connects TRBV6-5 to TRBJ1-1; D not certain. CDR1 is MNHEY, CDR2 SVGAGI, per germline. V was trimmed by 6 bases and J by 10 bases, leaving 18 bases between them. This CDR3 contains 13 residues. For the CDR3, the DNA is TGTGCCAGCAGCCTACGCCCGAGACGAGGAGCTTTCTTT. Residues: CASSLRPRRGAFF.

This clone was observed a single time. V and J are TRBV30 and TRBJ2-2; 10 bases are shared with TRBD1. After removal of 8 bases from V and 6 bases from J, the junction contained 12 bases not matched to a gene. Germline lookup yields CDR1 GTSNPN and CDR2 SVGIG (reference sequence). The length of the CDR3 is 15 residues. Here the CDR3 reads CAQLTGTGDPGELFF. For the CDR3, the DNA is TGTGCCCAACTAACCGGGACAGGGGATCCCGGGGAGCTGTTTTTT.

The rearrangement uses TRBV9 and TRBJ2-7; 9 positions agree with TRBD1. Trimming took 4 bases from V and 5 from J; bases not matched to a gene: 19. Germline CDR1 SGDLS, CDR2 YYNGEE. The CDR3 loop spans 18 amino acids. Written as DNA, the CDR3 is TGTGCCAGCAGCCCAAACTCGGAACCCGGGACAGGGCGCCACGAGCAGTACTTC. Translated, it gives CASSPNSEPGTGRHEQYF. The whole variable domain, remainder taken from reference TRBV9 and TRBJ2-7, is DSGVTQTPKHLITATGQRVTLRCSPRSGDLSVYWYQQSLDQGLQFLIQYYNGEERAKGNILERFSAQQFPDLHSELNLSSLELGDSALYFCASSPNSEPGTGRHEQYFGPGTRLTVT.

The chain is built from TRBV4-1 and TRBJ2-3; weak D call: TRBD2 (6 bases). CDR3 length: 18 residues. Between the trimmed V and J ends, which lost 7 bases and 0 bases, there was a span of 23 bases. CDR1 and CDR2 from the germline V gene are MGHRA and YSYEKL. DNA of the CDR3: TGCGCCAGCACCCACGTCACTACCGGGACTCCAAGCACAGATACGCAGTATTTT. It encodes CASTHVTTGTPSTDTQYF.

The chain joins TRBV5-1 to TRBJ1-4; D ambiguous. Trimming pared 2 bases from V and 4 bases from J, leaving 15 bases between. The CDR3 spans 16 residues. In germline, CDR1 is SGHRS, CDR2 YFSETQ. The CDR3 protein is CASSFNWEESNEKLFF. CDR3 DNA sequence: TGCGCCAGCAGCTTTAACTGGGAGGAGAGTAATGAAAAACTGTTTTTT. The full variable domain, with the rest looked up from reference TRBV5-1 and TRBJ1-4, is KAGVTQTPRYLIKTRGQQVTLSCSPISGHRSVSWYQQTPGQGLQFLFEYFSETQRNKGNFPGRFSGRQFSNSRSEMNVSTLELGDSALYLCASSFNWEESNEKLFFGSGTQLSVL.

J is TRBJ1-5 and V is TRBV27; D is possibly TRBD1 (6 bases). CDR1 and CDR2 from the germline V gene are MNHEY and SMNVEV (reference sequence). The V end was cut by 4 bases, the J end by 2 bases, with 12 bases between. The CDR3 is 15 amino acids. CDR3 bases: TGTGCCAGCAGTTGGGGAGGGGGACGCAATCAGCCCCAGCATTTT. This gives the protein CASSWGGGRNQPQHF.

The chain has TRBV21-1 and TRBJ2-7; TRBD2, as called in the table, went unchecked against the DNA. TRBV21-1 represents a pseudogene. The CDR3 loop spans 12 amino acids. CDR3 in DNA: TGTGCCAGCAGCATAAGCTTCTACGAGCAGTACTTC. Its translation: CASSISFYEQYF.

This clone was picked up a small number of times. The CDR3 DNA sequence: TGTGCCAGCAGTCCCACGGGGACGGAAGCTTTCTTT. As protein: CASSPTGTEAFF. V usage is TRBV5-5 and J usage is TRBJ1-1, with D possibly being TRBD1 (5 bases). The germline gives CDR1 SGHKS, CDR2 YYEKEE (reference sequence). V lost 5 bases, J lost 8 bases, and 13 bases lay in between. The CDR3 has 12 amino acids.

This chain uses TRBV19 with TRBJ2-7; D might be TRBD1 (5 bases). Germline values: CDR1 LNHDA, CDR2 SQIVND (reference sequence). Trimming left V 6 bases short and J 8 bases short, with 20 bases between. The CDR3 contains 14 residues. The CDR3 here is CASRRGHHLYKQYF. For the CDR3, the DNA is TGTGCCAGTAGGAGAGGACACCATCTGTATAAGCAGTACTTC.

The CDR3 here is CASSQVEDNLGNTIYF. The CDR3 DNA reads TGTGCCAGCAGCCAAGTTGAGGACAACTTAGGAAACACCATATATTTT. The chain has TRBV4-2 and TRBJ1-3, with D possibly matching TRBD1 (5 bases). This CDR3 region has 16 residues. Trimming took off 1 base at V and 4 bases at J, with 14 bases between the two ends. Germline V gives CDR1 LGHNA, CDR2 YNFKEQ.

The rearrangement uses TRBV10-3 and TRBJ1-6; possible D gene TRBD1, 6 bases. CDR1 ENHRY and CDR2 SYGVKD come from the germline V gene. Trimming removed 8 bases from V and 3 bases from J, with 14 bases in between. This CDR3 is 15 amino acids long. For the CDR3, the DNA is TGTGCCATCGGGGGGCGTAGAGGCTATAATTCACCCCTCCACTTT. This translates into CAIGGRRGYNSPLHF.

This chain connects TRBV9 to TRBJ2-3, with a weak D call TRBD2 (7 bases). The CDR3 extends over 18 amino acids. V gave up 0 bases and J gave up 0 bases, with 17 bases separating them. CDR1 and CDR2 (germline): SGDLS, YYNGEE. The CDR3 DNA sequence: TGTGCCAGCAGCGTAGCCTGGAGGGGGGGCGTAAGCACAGATACGCAGTATTTT. The encoded protein is CASSVAWRGGVSTDTQYF.

The chain joins TRBV10-3 to TRBJ2-6, with a weak D call TRBD1 (6 bases). Germline-derived CDR1 and CDR2 are ENHRY and SYGVKD. The CDR3 extends over 16 amino acids. V was trimmed by 2 bases and J by 3 bases, leaving 11 bases between them. The DNA for the CDR3 is TGTGCCATCAGTGAGAAGAGGGGGTGTGGGGCCAACGTCCTGACTTTC. This encodes CAISEKRGCGANVLTF.

The chain employs TRBV6-1 and TRBJ1-5; 10 positions match TRBD1. J lost 5 bases, V lost 1 base, and 8 bases had no gene match. Germline assignment: CDR1 MNHNS and CDR2 SASEGT. This CDR3 is 17 amino acids long. In DNA form, the CDR3 reads TGTGCCAGCAGTGAAGGGGGGACAGGGGTGTGGGATCAGCCCCAGCATTTT. The encoded protein is CASSEGGTGVWDQPQHF.

The chain couples TRBV7-3 to TRBJ1-2; weak D call: TRBD1 (6 bases). The CDR3 length is 15 residues. CDR1 and CDR2 (germline): SGHTA, FQGTGA. V lost 6 bases and J lost 8, with 22 bases in between. CDR3 DNA: TGTGCCAGCAGTCCGACAGGCCGGTCCGGAGGGGGCTACACCTTC. Protein sequence: CASSPTGRSGGGYTF.

This chain joins TRBV5-4 and TRBJ2-2, with TRBD1 as a possible D gene (6 bases). CDR3 length: 16 amino acids. V was trimmed by 4 bases and J by 5 bases, leaving 18 bases between them. Germline CDR1 and CDR2: SGHNT and YYREEE (reference sequence). The CDR3 spells CASSPDSWSGTGELFF. The CDR3 DNA is TGTGCCAGCAGCCCGGACAGTTGGAGTGGGACCGGGGAGCTGTTTTTT.

Here the CDR3 reads CASSLVSYRHNEQFF. The CDR3 DNA reads as TGCGCCAGCAGCTTGGTGTCGTACAGACACAATGAGCAGTTCTTC. V gene TRBV5-1 combines with J gene TRBJ2-1; D gene unclear. This CDR3 spans 15 amino acids. Germline CDR1 and CDR2: SGHRS and YFSETQ. Trimming cost V 0 bases and J 5 bases, with 12 bases left between them.

The chain uses TRBV5-1 and TRBJ1-2, with TRBD1 identical over 10 bases. The CDR3 totals 19 residues. V dropped 0 bases and J dropped 2; count of bases not matched to a gene: 13. Looked up from germline, CDR1 is SGHRS and CDR2 is YFSETQ. The CDR3 region has the DNA TGCGCCAGCAGCTTGGAGGCCATTTTGGGACAGGGGCCGAACTATGGCTACACCTTC. Translation gives CASSLEAILGQGPNYGYTF.

V is TRBV4-1 and J is TRBJ2-2; 9 bases align to TRBD2. Per germline, CDR1 MGHRA and CDR2 YSYEKL. The CDR3 is made up of 17 amino acids. Trimming took 0 bases from V and 3 from J; bases not matched to a gene: 5. The CDR3 DNA reads TGCGCCAGCAGCCAAGATCGGAGCGGGGGGCACACCGGGGAGCTGTTTTTT. This translates into CASSQDRSGGHTGELFF.

This chain links TRBV4-2 with TRBJ2-5; D gene ambiguous. V was pared by 0 bases and J by 6 bases, with 26 bases between. CDR3 length: 19 residues. From germline, CDR1 is LGHNA and CDR2 YNFKEQ. The CDR3 protein is CASSQDSPLKGRLKKTQYF. CDR3 DNA sequence: TGTGCCAGCAGCCAAGATTCACCGCTGAAAGGGCGGTTGAAGAAGACCCAGTACTTC.

V and J are TRBV5-5 and TRBJ2-5; no firm D call. V was shortened by 7 bases and J by 7 bases, with 14 bases between the two germline ends. The germline V gene encodes CDR1 SGHKS and CDR2 YYEKEE (reference sequence). The CDR3 is 12 residues long. The CDR3 region is CASHDRNGTQYF. As DNA, the CDR3 is TGTGCCAGCCATGACCGTAACGGGACCCAGTACTTC. Filled out from reference TRBV5-5 and TRBJ2-5, the complete variable domain reads DAGVTQSPTHLIKTRGQQVTLRCSPISGHKSVSWYQQVLGQGPQFIFQYYEKEERGRGNFPDRFSARQFPNYSSELNVNALLLGDSALYLCASHDRNGTQYFGPGTRLLVL.

This clone was recorded once. V is TRBV12-5 and J is TRBJ1-5; TRBD1 might be the D (5 bases). V was cut by 7 bases and J by 7 bases, with 14 bases left in between. This CDR3 has 13 residues. Per the germline V gene, CDR1 is LGHNT and CDR2 is FRNRAP. The CDR3 region has the DNA TGTGCTAGTGCTCAGGGTATATGGCAGCCCCAGCATTTT. As protein: CASAQGIWQPQHF. Together with reference TRBV12-5 and TRBJ1-5, the CDR3 gives the full variable domain: DARVTQTPRHKVTEMGQEVTMRCQPILGHNTVFWYRQTMMQGLELLAYFRNRAPLDDSGMPKDRFSAEMPDATLATLKIQPSEPRDSAVYFCASAQGIWQPQHFGDGTRLSIL.

The chain carries TRBV7-9 and TRBJ2-1, with 8 bases matching TRBD2. The CDR3 extends over 19 amino acids. Germline values: CDR1 SEHNR, CDR2 FQNEAQ (reference sequence). Trimming cost V 2 bases and J 0 bases; bases outside gene matches: 12. The CDR3 loop reads CASSLLRGGPNCSYNEQFF. CDR3 nucleotide sequence: TGTGCCAGCAGCTTACTCCGGGGGGGCCCGAATTGCTCCTACAATGAGCAGTTCTTC.

The gene calls are TRBV10-1 and TRBJ1-2, with D possibly being TRBD1 (6 bases). This CDR3 contains 14 residues. Trimming removed 2 bases at V and 2 bases at J, with 9 bases between. Germline V gives CDR1 WNHNN, CDR2 SYGVQD (reference sequence). This CDR3 reads CASSETQGNYGYTF. The CDR3 DNA is TGCGCCAGCAGTGAGACACAGGGAAACTATGGCTACACCTTC.

The chain joins TRBV15 to TRBJ2-3; 12 positions agree with TRBD2. The CDR3 extends over 15 amino acids. Trimming cost V 9 bases and J 0 bases; bases outside gene matches: 4. In germline, CDR1 is LNHNV, CDR2 YYDKDF (reference sequence). For the CDR3, the DNA is TGTGCCACTCGGACTAGCGGGGATAGCACAGATACGCAGTATTTT. It codes for CATRTSGDSTDTQYF.

The chain's CDR3 is CASRTIQETNYGYTF. In nucleotides, the CDR3 is TGTGCCAGCAGGACTATACAGGAAACTAACTATGGCTACACCTTC. The chain carries TRBV6-5 and TRBJ1-2; a weak D match, TRBD1 (5 bases). The CDR3 extends over 15 amino acids. Germline V gene data show CDR1 as MNHEY and CDR2 as SVGAGI. V gave up 6 bases and J gave up 0 bases, with 14 bases separating them.

The chain carries TRBV4-3 and TRBJ2-1, with TRBD2 identical over 10 bases. Germline CDR1 and CDR2: LGHNA and YSLEER. V lost 4 bases to trimming and J lost 5 bases; unmatched junction nucleotides: 11. The CDR3 extends over 17 amino acids. For the CDR3, the DNA is TGCGCCAGCAGCCCCAGCACTCTAGCGGGGGTAGACAATGAGCAGTTCTTC. As protein: CASSPSTLAGVDNEQFF.

The chain employs TRBV10-3 and TRBJ2-7; a possible D gene is TRBD2 (7 bases). Germline V lookup: CDR1 ENHRY, CDR2 SYGVKD. Trimming left V 5 bases short and J 3 bases short, with 17 bases between. This CDR3 comprises 15 residues. The CDR3 here is CAISPGGLLFYEQYF. The DNA for the CDR3 is TGTGCCATCAGTCCCGGGGGGCTTCTTTTCTACGAGCAGTACTTC.

The V gene is TRBV28, the J gene TRBJ2-7; TRBD1 might be the D (6 bases). Trimming removed 5 bases at V and 5 bases at J, with 22 bases between. This CDR3 comprises 16 residues. Germline assignment: CDR1 MDHEN and CDR2 SYDVKM. In nucleotides, the CDR3 is TGTGCCAGCAGTACGCTAACAGGGATAGTTAGCGACGAGCAGTACTTC. It specifies CASSTLTGIVSDEQYF. Complete variable domain (other parts from reference TRBV28 and TRBJ2-7): DVKVTQSSRYLVKRTGEKVFLECVQDMDHENMFWYRQDPGLGLRLIYFSYDVKMKEKGDIPEGYSVSREKKERFSLILESASTNQTSMYLCASSTLTGIVSDEQYFGPGTRLTVT.